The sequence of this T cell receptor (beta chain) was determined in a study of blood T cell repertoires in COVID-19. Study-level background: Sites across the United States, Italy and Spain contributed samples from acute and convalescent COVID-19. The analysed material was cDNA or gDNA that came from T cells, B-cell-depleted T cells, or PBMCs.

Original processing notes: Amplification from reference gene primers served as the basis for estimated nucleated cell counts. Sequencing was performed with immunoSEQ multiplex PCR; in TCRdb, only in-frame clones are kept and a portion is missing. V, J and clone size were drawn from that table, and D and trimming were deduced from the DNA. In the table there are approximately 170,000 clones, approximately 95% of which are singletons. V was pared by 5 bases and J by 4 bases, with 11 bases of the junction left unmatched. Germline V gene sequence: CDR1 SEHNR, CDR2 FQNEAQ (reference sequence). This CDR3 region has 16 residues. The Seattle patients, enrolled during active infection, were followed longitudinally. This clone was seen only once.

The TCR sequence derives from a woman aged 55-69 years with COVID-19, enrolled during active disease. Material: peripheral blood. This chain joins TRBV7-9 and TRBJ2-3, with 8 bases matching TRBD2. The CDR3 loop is CASSPVGSGTSDTQYF. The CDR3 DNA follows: TGTGCCAGCAGCCCCGTTGGTAGCGGGACCTCAGATACGCAGTATTTT.